This entry describes one TCR beta chain. Its target is unknown. These data belong to a study of T cells after posttransplantation cyclophosphamide. The study's findings and limits: Blood and skin or GI T cell repertoires showed limited TRB overlap. Later post-transplant blood repertoires were often dominated by donor CD8+ memory clones. Recipient CMV seropositivity and CMV reactivation strongly tracked TRB clonality.

The assay was immunoSEQ multiplex PCR, and TCRdb's table has in-frame clones only and misses some. The table has 20,000 or so clones, roughly 90% seen once. Cyclophosphamide on days +3 and +4 followed busulfan-fludarabine conditioning and a marrow graft. V was pared by 3 bases and J by 5 bases, with 7 bases of the junction left unmatched. The CDR3 is made up of 14 amino acids. From germline, CDR1 is SEHNR and CDR2 FQNEAQ (reference sequence). This TCR derives from a female patient in her 30s who received an allogeneic stem cell transplant from an unrelated donor, was CMV-positive, and had no GVHD. The graft donor may be the source of some T cells. This rearrangement joins TRBV7-9 to TRBJ2-7; 7 bases are a match to TRBD1. The sample consisted of PBMCs, taken after allogeneic stem cell transplant with posttransplant cyclophosphamide. Written as DNA, the CDR3 is TGTGCCAGCAGCTTGACAGGGTACCCGAACGAGCAGTACTTC. Translating it yields CASSLTGYPNEQYF.